These 31 T cell receptor beta chains were all obtained from the same sample, sequenced in a study of Ad26.COV2.S vaccination and SARS-CoV-2 variants. TCRdb keeps only in-frame clones here, not all; method: immunoSEQ multiplex PCR. The data hold over 110,000 clones, with around 86% observed a single time. The sample in question was peripheral blood, obtained after recovery from COVID-19. The source is a human donor who had recovered from COVID-19.

The chain couples TRBV5-5 to TRBJ2-3; 12 nucleotides agree with TRBD2. Germline CDR1 reads SGHKS; CDR2 reads YYEKEE (reference sequence). The CDR3 contains 15 residues. V lost 1 base to trimming and J lost 5 bases; unmatched junction nucleotides: 2. CDR3 bases: TGTGCCAGCAGCTTGTCTAGCGGGGGGGTAGATACGCAGTATTTT. Translation gives CASSLSSGGVDTQYF.

The gene calls are TRBV12-5 and TRBJ1-2; D unresolved. Trimming stripped 5 bases from V and 8 bases from J, with 24 bases between. CDR1 is LGHNT, CDR2 FRNRAP, per germline. This CDR3 is built from 16 residues. For the CDR3, the DNA is TGTGCTAGTGGTACCTCCCCCATAGTCCCCGGGAAGGGCTACACCTTC. Protein: CASGTSPIVPGKGYTF. The full variable domain, its missing parts supplied by reference TRBV12-5 and TRBJ1-2, is DARVTQTPRHKVTEMGQEVTMRCQPILGHNTVFWYRQTMMQGLELLAYFRNRAPLDDSGMPKDRFSAEMPDATLATLKIQPSEPRDSAVYFCASGTSPIVPGKGYTFGSGTRLTVV.

Only one count was recorded for this clone. The chain has TRBV27 and TRBJ1-1; the D is unclear. The V gene lost 3 bases and the J gene lost 8 bases, with 10 bases spanning the gap. CDR1 is MNHEY, CDR2 SMNVEV, per germline (reference sequence). This CDR3 is built from 12 residues. The CDR3 sequence is CASSFPSGEAFF. In nucleotides, the CDR3 is TGTGCCAGCAGTTTCCCCTCGGGAGAAGCTTTCTTT.

V and J are TRBV6-6 and TRBJ2-7, with TRBD2 as a possible D gene (5 bases). The CDR3 runs to 14 residues. The germline V and J ends were trimmed by 6 bases and 2 bases, with 14 bases remaining between them. Germline CDR1 MNHNY, CDR2 SVGAGI (reference sequence). The CDR3 is CASSSELEAYEQYF. CDR3 nucleotides: TGTGCCAGCAGCTCTGAACTAGAGGCCTACGAGCAGTACTTC.

The V and J genes are TRBV7-2 and TRBJ1-6; D is undetermined. V was clipped by 1 base and J by 7 bases, with 8 bases between them. The CDR3 is 14 residues long. CDR1 and CDR2 from the germline V gene are SGHTA and FQGNSA. The CDR3 region has the DNA TGTGCCAGCAGCTTAGAGCGGGTAAATTCACCCCTCCACTTT. It translates to CASSLERVNSPLHF. Combining the CDR3 with reference TRBV7-2 and TRBJ1-6 gives the whole variable domain GAGVSQSPSNKVTEKGKDVELRCDPISGHTALYWYRQSLGQGLEFLIYFQGNSAPDKSGLPSDRFSAERTGGSVSTLTIQRTQQEDSAVYLCASSLERVNSPLHFGNGTRLTVT.

This clone has a handful of counts. V is TRBV6-6 and J is TRBJ1-5, with D perhaps matching TRBD1 (5 bases). The CDR3 consists of 16 residues. Trimming shortened V by 4 bases and J by 2 bases, and 15 bases separated the two germline ends. Germline-derived CDR1 and CDR2 are MNHNY and SVGAGI (reference sequence). The CDR3 reads CASSFVGGNGNQPQHF. The CDR3 bases are TGTGCCAGCAGTTTCGTCGGGGGAAACGGCAATCAGCCCCAGCATTTT.

V usage is TRBV6-6 and J usage is TRBJ2-1; 8 bases are shared with TRBD1. This CDR3 is built from 15 residues. The germline CDR1 and CDR2 sequences are MNHNY and SVGAGI (reference sequence). Losses at the gene ends were 7 bases for V and 0 bases for J; bases not matched to a gene: 5. DNA for the CDR3: TGTGCCAGCAATAGACAGGGGAGCTCCTACAATGAGCAGTTCTTC. Translated, it gives CASNRQGSSYNEQFF.

This chain uses TRBV19 with TRBJ2-3, with TRBD1 matching over 11 bases. J lost 6 bases, V lost 1 base, and 6 bases had no gene match. This CDR3 has 16 residues. Germline lookup yields CDR1 LNHDA and CDR2 SQIVND (reference sequence). CDR3 loop: CASSIGGQGAGDTQYF. CDR3 nucleotide sequence: TGTGCCAGTAGTATAGGAGGACAGGGGGCCGGGGATACGCAGTATTTT. The whole variable domain, remainder taken from reference TRBV19 and TRBJ2-3, is DGGITQSPKYLFRKEGQNVTLSCEQNLNHDAMYWYRQDPGQGLRLIYYSQIVNDFQKGDIAEGYSVSREKKESFPLTVTSAQKNPTAFYLCASSIGGQGAGDTQYFGPGTRLTVL.

The chain has TRBV7-2 and TRBJ2-7; D assignment may be TRBD1 or TRBD2 (6 bases each). This CDR3 region has 16 residues. V dropped 1 base and J dropped 5 bases, with 18 bases sitting between them. Germline V gene sequence: CDR1 SGHTA, CDR2 FQGNSA. In DNA form, the CDR3 reads TGTGCCAGCAGCTTAGGGGTCCCGGAGGGGGAGGACGAGCAGTACTTC. Its protein is CASSLGVPEGEDEQYF.

This chain uses TRBV27 with TRBJ1-1; D remains ambiguous. Per germline, CDR1 MNHEY and CDR2 SMNVEV (reference sequence). V shed 8 bases and J shed 2 bases, with 9 bases lying between them. The CDR3 is 12 residues long. The CDR3 nucleotides are TGTGCCAGCTGGGCAAGAAACACTGAAGCTTTCTTT. Its protein is CASWARNTEAFF.

V and J are TRBV28 and TRBJ2-1; tentative D call: TRBD2 (6 bases). Germline CDR1 is MDHEN and CDR2 is SYDVKM. V lost 5 bases and J 0 bases, leaving 11 bases between the germline ends. This CDR3 has 15 residues. CDR3 DNA sequence: TGTGCCAGCAGTCCTTTGGGGGGCTCCTACAATGAGCAGTTCTTC. It is translated as CASSPLGGSYNEQFF.

The chain combines TRBV5-4 with TRBJ1-2; D unclear. Trimming took off 2 bases at V and 4 bases at J, with 6 bases between the two ends. The germline V gene has CDR1 SGHNT and CDR2 YYREEE (reference sequence). CDR3 length: 12 residues. The CDR3 DNA sequence: TGTGCCAGCAGCTTCGGATTCTATGGCTACACCTTC. Protein product: CASSFGFYGYTF.

This clone was observed once. CDR3 DNA: TGTGCCAGCAGCTTGGGAGGGGGGCCTCCCTACGAGCAGTACTTC. Its protein product is CASSLGGGPPYEQYF. The V and J genes are TRBV5-6 and TRBJ2-7; D is perhaps TRBD1 or TRBD2 (6 bases each). Trimming shortened V by 0 bases and J by 2 bases, and 12 bases separated the two germline ends. The CDR3 runs 15 residues. Germline CDR1 SGHDT, CDR2 YYEEEE.

This chain uses TRBV9 with TRBJ2-3; 13 bases are shared with TRBD2. J gave up 6 bases and V 0 bases, and 4 bases lay outside the gene matches. This CDR3 region has 16 residues. Germline-derived CDR1 and CDR2 are SGDLS and YYNGEE. The chain's CDR3 is CASSVGGLAGWDTQYF. The DNA for the CDR3 is TGTGCCAGCAGCGTAGGGGGACTAGCGGGGTGGGATACGCAGTATTTT.

J is TRBJ2-1 and V is TRBV11-3; TRBD1 might be the D (5 bases). V was trimmed by 0 bases and J by 8 bases, leaving 17 bases between them. The CDR3 runs to 16 residues. The germline CDR1 and CDR2 sequences are SGHNT and YENEEA. The CDR3 sequence is CASSLDGQGRLDEQFF. The CDR3 coding sequence is TGTGCCAGCAGCTTAGATGGGCAGGGCCGCCTCGATGAGCAGTTCTTC.

The chain carries TRBV7-2 and TRBJ1-2; 7 positions match TRBD1. V lost 5 bases and J lost 4; bases outside the gene matches: 7. Per the germline V gene, CDR1 is SGHTA and CDR2 is FQGNSA. The CDR3 has 14 residues. CDR3 region: CASSPRQGSYGYTF. In nucleotides, the CDR3 is TGTGCCAGCAGCCCCCGACAGGGCTCCTATGGCTACACCTTC.

The rearrangement links TRBV6-2 or TRBV6-3 to TRBJ2-1; possible D gene TRBD1, 7 bases. The CDR3 has 15 residues. CDR1 and CDR2 (germline): MNHEY, SVGEGT. Trimming pared 4 bases from V and 4 bases from J, leaving 14 bases between. CDR3 sequence reads: CASSLEGTEYNEQFF. For the CDR3, the DNA is TGTGCCAGCAGTTTGGAGGGGACAGAGTACAATGAGCAGTTCTTC.

The chain has TRBV7-8 and TRBJ1-3, with D unclear. CDR1 is SGHVS, CDR2 FQNEAQ, per germline. V was trimmed by 1 base and J by 0 bases, leaving 16 bases between them. The length of the CDR3 is 18 residues. CDR3: CASSLGTDARFSGNTIYF. The DNA for the CDR3 is TGTGCCAGCAGCTTAGGGACTGACGCCCGGTTCTCTGGAAACACCATATATTTT.

The chain employs TRBV7-6 and TRBJ2-1; D may be TRBD2 (5 bases). V was trimmed by 4 bases and J by 7 bases, leaving 11 bases between them. Germline V CDR1 and CDR2: SGHVS, FNYEAQ. This CDR3 is built from 13 residues. CDR3: CASSSPRGNEQFF. Written as DNA, the CDR3 is TGTGCCAGCAGCTCACCCCGAGGGAATGAGCAGTTCTTC. Complete variable domain (other parts from reference TRBV7-6 and TRBJ2-1): GAGVSQSPRYKVTKRGQDVALRCDPISGHVSLYWYRQALGQGPEFLTYFNYEAQQDKSGLPNDRFSAERPEGSISTLTIQRTEQRDSAMYRCASSSPRGNEQFFGPGTRLTVL.

The chain joins TRBV6-5 to TRBJ2-6; perhaps TRBD1 as D (6 bases). Germline CDR1 MNHEY, CDR2 SVGAGI. V lost 7 bases, J lost 4 bases, and 11 bases lay in between. The CDR3 runs to 14 residues. CDR3 sequence: CASTFTGGANVLTF. Here the CDR3 DNA reads TGTGCCAGCACCTTCACAGGGGGGGCCAACGTCCTGACTTTC.

CDR3 sequence: CASSQGLNEKLFF. CDR3 DNA: TGCGCCAGCAGCCAAGGACTAAATGAAAAACTGTTTTTT. The chain couples TRBV4-3 to TRBJ1-4; no definite D call. V lost 1 base and J lost 5, with 5 bases in between. Germline V gene data show CDR1 as LGHNA and CDR2 as YSLEER. This CDR3 comprises 13 residues.

The chain has TRBV3-1 (or the pseudogene TRBV3-2) and TRBJ2-7; no reliable D call. V was cut by 4 bases and J by 4 bases, with 11 bases left in between. The CDR3 sequence is 13 residues long. Germline V gene lookup returns CDR1 LGHDT and CDR2 YNNKEL (reference sequence). The CDR3 DNA reads as TGTGCCAGCAGCCCCGGACGGATATACGAGCAGTACTTC. This encodes CASSPGRIYEQYF.

The DNA of the CDR3 is TGTGCCACCAGCACCCTAGGGGCTGGGGAGTTGACAGATACGCAGTATTTT. Translated: CATSTLGAGELTDTQYF. The V call is TRBV15, the J call TRBJ2-3, with D perhaps being TRBD1 or TRBD2 (5 bases each). The ends were cut back, 4 bases at V and 3 bases at J, with 20 bases in the middle. Germline assignment: CDR1 LNHNV and CDR2 YYDKDF (reference sequence). The CDR3 is 17 amino acids.

CDR3 residues: CASSIDIGASAFF. CDR3 coding DNA: TGTGCCAGTAGTATTGACATAGGGGCTTCGGCTTTCTTT. The J gene is TRBJ1-1, the V gene TRBV19; D might be TRBD1 (5 bases). Trimming removed 3 bases at V and 11 bases at J, with 16 bases between. This CDR3 comprises 13 residues. Germline-derived CDR1 and CDR2 are LNHDA and SQIVND (reference sequence).

This rearrangement joins TRBV5-1 to TRBJ1-4; no clear D. The CDR3 covers 14 residues. Germline V lookup: CDR1 SGHRS, CDR2 YFSETQ. The V end was cut by 0 bases, the J end by 3 bases, with 6 bases between. The CDR3 DNA reads as TGCGCCAGCAGCTTGGGAGTAGCTAATGAAAAACTGTTTTTT. Its protein is CASSLGVANEKLFF.

The CDR3 is CASSLVAYQPQHF. In DNA form, the CDR3 reads TGTGCCAGCAGCTTAGTCGCTTATCAGCCCCAGCATTTT. The rearrangement joins TRBV7-8 to TRBJ1-5; D ambiguous. Looked up from germline, CDR1 is SGHVS and CDR2 is FQNEAQ. The CDR3 has 13 residues. Trimming removed 1 base at V and 5 bases at J, with 6 bases between.

The V and J genes are TRBV3-1 (or the pseudogene TRBV3-2) and TRBJ1-1; D is uncertain. Germline values: CDR1 LGHDT, CDR2 YNNKEL (reference sequence). V dropped 5 bases and J dropped 1 base, with 11 bases sitting between them. This CDR3 is built from 14 residues. CDR3 in amino acids: CASSYPGANTEAFF. CDR3 coding DNA: TGTGCCAGCAGCTACCCGGGAGCGAACACTGAAGCTTTCTTT.

The chain is built from TRBV19 and TRBJ1-1; no definite D call. The germline V gene has CDR1 LNHDA and CDR2 SQIVND (reference sequence). With 5 bases removed from V and 1 base from J, the gap between germline ends came to 5 bases. The CDR3 is 12 residues long. CDR3 coding DNA: TGTGCCAGTAGTTCAGGGAACACTGAAGCTTTCTTT. Residues: CASSSGNTEAFF.

This clone was counted many times. The CDR3 region is CASSLDLVGTGELFF. The CDR3 nucleotides are TGCGCCAGCAGCTTGGACCTAGTTGGCACCGGGGAGCTGTTTTTT. The V call is TRBV5-1, the J call TRBJ2-2; D is unclear. Trimming removed 0 bases at V and 4 bases at J, with 10 bases between. The CDR3 is made up of 15 amino acids. Germline CDR1 is SGHRS and CDR2 is YFSETQ.

V is TRBV28 and J is TRBJ2-2; D is ambiguous. The CDR3 sequence is 12 residues long. Germline CDR1 reads MDHEN; CDR2 reads SYDVKM. Trimming took 5 bases from V and 6 from J, leaving 7 bases between them. CDR3 coding DNA: TGTGCCAGCAGTCAGGACGCCGGGGAGCTGTTTTTT. It yields the protein CASSQDAGELFF.

The CDR3 nucleotides read TGTGCCATTCCGGGACAGGGCACCTACGAGCAGTACTTC. Translating gives CAIPGQGTYEQYF. This chain joins TRBV19 and TRBJ2-7; 9 bases match TRBD1. Per germline, CDR1 LNHDA and CDR2 SQIVND (reference sequence). With V trimmed by 10 bases and J by 2 bases, 6 bases remained unmatched. This CDR3 is built from 13 residues.